This T cell receptor beta chain derives from a study of blood T cell repertoires in COVID-19 (dated by TCRdb to between 2020 and 2021). Context from the whole study: The collaborator samples originated in the United States, Italy and Spain and spanned the acute and convalescent phases of COVID-19. The prospective study material was composed of cDNA or gDNA derived from T cells, B-cell-depleted T cells, or PBMCs. Subjects who had been exposed to COVID-19, were actively infected with it, or had recovered from it provided the deeply sampled blood TCRbeta repertoires that made up the dataset. A freely available public database, intended as a resource for researchers studying the immune response to SARS-CoV-2, is where the repertoires were released. Samples were obtained from the ongoing ImmuneRACE study (first 160 participants) and from about 1,300 subjects provided by 6 global collaborators. Nearly every sample came with metadata listing a de-identified subject ID, COVID-19 status, age in years and sex. Where HLA class I and class II types were available, the types were taken from metadata supplied by the sample provider, not from assay-based typing.

TCRbeta CDR3 regions were amplified from genomic DNA using the immunoSEQ Assay, a bias-controlled multiplex PCR. The paper's data handling went like this. The number of nucleated cells in each sample was estimated by amplification of reference gene primers within the assay. To quantify the absolute abundance of each unique TCRbeta CDR3 rearrangement, sequence reads were collapsed and filtered. For each sample, productive Simpson clonality was calculated as the square root of Simpson's diversity index over productive rearrangements. Here the immuneACCESS table is served through TCRdb, limited to in-frame sequences with V and J called. Missing clones are a known gap in these copies; in checked studies unresolved V genes cover under half, and the rest lacks a known reason. The DNA was the basis for D and trimming; V, J and clone size are from that table. The sample table lists approximately 61,000 clones, over 65% of them with a count of one. The top ten hold about 22% of the sample.

Overall study results and their limits: The quantity of clinical and demographic metadata differed by source and by participant and was supplied without curation.

Whole blood was collected in K2EDTA tubes by collaborating institutions according to the institutions' own protocols. Collaborator samples were shipped for TCRbeta analysis as frozen whole blood, isolated PBMCs, or DNA extracted from either sample type. In its sample, this clone was seen once. The target of this receptor is not known. Qualities for individual bases were not recorded, and no much larger clone is one base off. V is cut by 0 bases and J by 0 bases, and the space between the germline ends is 24 bases. Counted from cysteine to phenylalanine, this CDR3 has 20 amino acids. The CDR3 DNA has 60 bases and is translated from base 1. Sequences GTSNPN (CDR1) and SVGIG (CDR2) are obtained from the germline V gene (reference sequence).

This receptor was identified in a man older than 75 with active or convalescent COVID-19. The chain was built from TRBV30 and TRBJ2-1; the D region possibly corresponds to TRBD2 (6 bases align). Sequencing was done on a sample of peripheral blood. The DNA sequence is TGTGCCTGGAGTGTAGAACTTGCGCTGCGGGGTCGAAGCTCCTACAATGAGCAGTTCTTC. Its protein reads: CAWSVELALRGRSSYNEQFF. This CDR3, with the reference TRBV30 and TRBJ2-1 proteins standing in past its ends, gives the full variable domain SQTIHQWPATLVQPVGSPLSLECTVEGTSNPNLYWYRQAAGRGLQLLFYSVGIGQISSEVPQNLSASRPQDRQFILSSKKLLLSDSGFYLCAWSVELALRGRSSYNEQFFGPGTRLTVL.